This is a list of T cell receptor beta chains from one sample in a study of T-cell reconstitution after alpha-beta-depleted transplantation in children. TCRdb re-called the PCR reads with MiXCR, one entry per CDR3 protein. The table shows 540,000 or so distinct CDR3 sequences, with about 21% occurring only once. The sample was PBMCs, mostly from graft donor cells, taken 360 days after TCRalphabeta/CD19-depleted stem cell transplant. The receptors originated from a boy younger than two who had a stem cell transplant for acute myeloid leukemia, so the T cells may come from the graft donor. The CDR3 runs from the conserved cysteine through the conserved F or W. D genes are given only for firm matches. Clone size is not always given. Where it is, it says once, few, many or a class for expanded clones.

j_call v_call cdr3_length d_call clone_size cdr3_aa cdr3_nt
TRBJ2-7 TRBV20-1 15 . many CSARGPPTVTYEQYF TGCAGTGCTAGAGGACCCCCGACAGTGACCTACGAGCAGTACTTC
TRBJ1-2 TRBV28 13 TRBD1 many CASSLEDRGGYTF TGTGCCAGCAGTTTAGAGGACAGGGGTGGCTACACCTTC
TRBJ1-1 TRBV12-3/TRBV12-4 12 . few CASDEMNTEAFF TGTGCCAGTGATGAAATGAACACTGAAGCTTTCTTT
TRBJ1-1 TRBV29-1 13 . many CSVGQSMNTEAFF TGCAGCGTCGGACAGTCCATGAACACTGAAGCTTTCTTT
TRBJ2-4 TRBV20-1 12 . many CSAEGDWDIQYF TGCAGTGCAGAGGGGGATTGGGACATTCAGTACTTC
TRBJ1-4 TRBV6-5 16 . few CASARQGGGPNEKLFF TGTGCCAGCGCGAGGCAGGGAGGGGGGCCGAATGAAAAACTGTTTTTT
TRBJ2-4 TRBV12-3/TRBV12-4 12 TRBD1 many CASRDRPNIQYF TGTGCCAGCAGGGACAGGCCAAACATTCAGTACTTC
TRBJ1-5 TRBV7-9 14 . many CASSLAGGRQPQHF TGTGCCAGCAGCTTAGCTGGTGGCCGCCAGCCCCAGCATTTT
TRBJ2-5 TRBV20-1 15 TRBD2 many CSARDLTSWGETQYF TGCAGTGCTAGAGATTTGACTAGCTGGGGAGAGACCCAGTACTTC
TRBJ2-5 TRBV6-1 14 TRBD1 . CASSRLTGMETQYF TGTGCCAGCAGCCGCCTGACAGGGATGGAGACCCAGTACTTC
TRBJ2-5 TRBV11-2 18 TRBD2 few CASSSPGLAGGKQETQYF TGTGCCAGCAGCTCCCCGGGACTAGCGGGGGGGAAACAAGAGACCCAGTACTTC
TRBJ2-5 TRBV13 15 . few CASSPVSGAQETQYF TGTGCCAGCAGTCCCGTCTCAGGGGCGCAAGAGACCCAGTACTTC
TRBJ2-2 TRBV5-5 17 TRBD2 few CASSLGSGGPYTGELFF TGTGCCAGCAGCTTGGGTAGCGGGGGCCCCTACACCGGGGAGCTGTTTTTT
TRBJ2-6 TRBV20-1 16 TRBD1 few CSATPGQGSGANVLTF TGCAGTGCTACTCCGGGACAGGGTTCCGGGGCCAACGTCCTGACTTTC
TRBJ2-2 TRBV24-1 16 . many CATSDPRLGAAGELFF TGTGCCACCAGTGACCCTAGGCTCGGAGCGGCCGGGGAGCTGTTTTTT
TRBJ2-1 TRBV11-1 14 . . CASSLEVRIDEQFF TGTGCCAGCAGCTTAGAGGTACGAATCGATGAGCAGTTCTTC
TRBJ2-7 TRBV29-1 12 . . CSVVDSSVEQYF TGCAGCGTTGTTGACAGTTCCGTCGAGCAGTACTTC
TRBJ2-1 TRBV10-3 19 . . CAISEYRGLAGQTNNEQFF TGTGCCATCAGTGAGTACCGGGGCCTCGCGGGACAGACTAACAATGAGCAGTTCTTC
TRBJ2-5 TRBV18 13 . few CASSPVNQETQYF TGTGCCAGCTCACCTGTAAACCAAGAGACCCAGTACTTC
TRBJ2-7 TRBV20-1 13 . . CSARASLGYEQYF TGCAGTGCTAGAGCTTCCTTAGGATACGAGCAGTACTTC
TRBJ2-2 TRBV28 17 TRBD1 . CASTSWGQDSNTGELFF TGTGCCAGCACCTCGTGGGGACAGGATTCGAACACCGGGGAGCTGTTTTTT
TRBJ2-5 TRBV28 15 TRBD1 . CASSFPTGGLETQYF TGTGCCAGCAGTTTCCCGACAGGGGGCTTAGAGACCCAGTACTTC
TRBJ1-1 TRBV21-1 16 . . CASSGSSGVVNTEAFF TGTGCCAGCAGCGGATCGTCAGGGGTTGTGAACACTGAAGCTTTCTTT
TRBJ1-1 TRBV20-1 10 . . CRAANTEAFF TGCAGAGCAGCTAACACTGAAGCTTTCTTT
TRBJ2-1 TRBV20-1 15 TRBD2 few CSATSPSGGAGEQFF TGCAGTGCTACCTCCCCTAGCGGGGGGGCTGGGGAGCAGTTCTTC
TRBJ2-5 TRBV18 16 . many CASSPPVARGQETQYF TGTGCCAGCTCACCACCCGTGGCCAGGGGACAAGAGACCCAGTACTTC
TRBJ1-1 TRBV25-1 13 TRBD1 many CASRSGQGSEAFF TGTGCCAGCAGATCCGGACAGGGGTCTGAAGCTTTCTTT
TRBJ2-5 TRBV7-9 15 . . CASSLAEAVWETQYF TGTGCCAGCAGCTTAGCGGAAGCGGTCTGGGAGACCCAGTACTTC
TRBJ1-2 TRBV20-1 13 TRBD1 . CSARTLDRGGYTF TGCAGTGCTAGGACCCTGGACAGGGGGGGCTACACCTTC
TRBJ1-5 TRBV21-1 14 . . CASSKVSGVGPQHF TGTGCCAGCAGCAAAGTAAGCGGGGTTGGGCCCCAGCATTTT
TRBJ2-3 TRBV6-5 15 . many CASSYLQQGSGTQYF TGTGCCAGCAGTTACCTACAGCAGGGTTCGGGTACGCAGTATTTT
TRBJ2-2 TRBV4-1 16 . . CASSQEAVANTGELFF TGCGCCAGCAGCCAAGAGGCGGTTGCGAACACCGGGGAGCTGTTTTTT
TRBJ1-1 TRBV6-5 14 . many CASSYSNRNTEAFF TGTGCCAGCAGTTACTCGAACAGGAACACTGAAGCTTTCTTT
TRBJ2-1 TRBV12-2 17 . . CASRLARWTSNYNEQFF TGTGCAAGTCGCTTAGCGAGGTGGACGAGTAACTACAATGAGCAGTTCTTC
TRBJ2-1 TRBV5-1 14 . many CASSPGTNYNEQFF TGCGCCAGCAGCCCCGGGACAAATTACAATGAGCAGTTCTTC